This passage covers 13 T cell receptor beta chains from one sample sequenced in a study of regulatory T cells in long-lasting Graves disease. Sequencing libraries for TCR beta were prepared with iRepertoire HTBI primers and Arm-PCR of CDR3 regions. One entry per CDR3 protein results from TCRdb running MiXCR on the multiplex PCR reads. The table lists under 800,000 distinct CDR3 sequences, about 16% of them singletons. Time point described: newly diagnosed GD, antithyroid drugs for less than 3 months. From PBMCs, RNA was extracted and then used to make the TCR library. The same sample was also used in a study of T cells in Graves' hyperthyroidism and ophthalmopathy.

This specimen consisted of peripheral blood mononuclear cells (PBMCs), obtained at new diagnosis, from a patient treated with antithyroid drugs. These receptors were collected from a woman in her thirties with Graves disease.

For the CDR3, the DNA is TGTGCCAGCAAGGGGACAGACACAGATACGCAGTATTTT. Translation: CASKGTDTDTQYF. The chain has TRBV6-4 and TRBJ2-3; 7 nucleotides line up with TRBD1. V shed 7 bases, J shed 2 bases, and the junction held 3 bases outside the gene matches. Germline V gene lookup returns CDR1 MRHNA and CDR2 SNTAGT. The CDR3 consists of 13 residues.

The rearrangement joins TRBV20-1 to TRBJ2-7, with 10 bases that match TRBD2. The CDR3 totals 14 residues. CDR1 DFQATT and CDR2 SNEGSKA come from the germline V gene (reference sequence). The J segment lost 9 bases and the V segment lost 5 bases, leaving 13 bases of the junction unmatched. The CDR3 is CSAPLTSGRGVQYF. The CDR3 region has the DNA TGCAGTGCTCCATTGACGAGCGGGAGGGGGGTGCAGTACTTC.

This clonotype has at least ten counts. The chain carries TRBV12-3 or TRBV12-4 and TRBJ2-3; no clear D. This CDR3 has 16 amino acids. V lost 5 bases, J lost 0 bases, and 15 bases lay in between. The chain's CDR3 is CASSKARTTSTDTQYF. CDR3 sequence (DNA): TGTGCCAGCAGTAAAGCACGGACGACTAGCACAGATACGCAGTATTTT.

The sample holds many counts of this clonotype. This chain connects TRBV7-8 to TRBJ2-1; unclear D gene. Germline assignment: CDR1 SGHVS and CDR2 FQNEAQ. V lost 5 bases, J lost 4 bases, and 12 bases lay in between. This CDR3 is 14 amino acids long. This CDR3 reads CASSPRTLYNEQFF. DNA for the CDR3: TGTGCCAGCAGCCCCCGGACCCTATACAATGAGCAGTTCTTC.

This clonotype came up many times. The chain carries TRBV27 and TRBJ2-7; D uncertain. CDR1 is MNHEY and CDR2 is SMNVEV in the germline V gene (reference sequence). This CDR3 is built from 13 residues. The V and J ends lost 3 bases and 5 bases respectively, with 11 bases between them. CDR3 sequence reads: CASSFGTVDEQYF. The DNA of the CDR3 is TGTGCCAGCAGTTTCGGAACAGTTGACGAGCAGTACTTC.

This clonotype has a single count. The gene calls are TRBV19 and TRBJ2-1; 9 nucleotides line up with TRBD1. There are 16 residues in the CDR3. Germline-derived CDR1 and CDR2 are LNHDA and SQIVND (reference sequence). With 4 bases clipped from V and 0 bases from J, the junction kept 4 bases outside the gene matches. The CDR3 DNA follows: TGTGCCAGTAGTACCCGGGACAGGGCCTCCTACAATGAGCAGTTCTTC. It yields the protein CASSTRDRASYNEQFF.

V usage is TRBV19 and J usage is TRBJ2-7; D might be TRBD2 (6 bases). Germline V CDR1 and CDR2: LNHDA, SQIVND (reference sequence). The CDR3 sequence is 14 residues long. V gave up 5 bases and J gave up 4 bases, with 15 bases separating them. The CDR3 loop reads CASSDRESSYEQYF. In DNA, the CDR3 is TGTGCCAGTAGTGATCGGGAGTCAAGTTACGAGCAGTACTTC.

This clonotype occurred many times. The genes are TRBV6-1 and TRBJ1-5; no clear D gene. The CDR3 runs to 16 residues. From germline, CDR1 is MNHNS and CDR2 SASEGT. Trimming cost V 6 bases and J 0 bases, with 15 bases left between them. The CDR3 protein is CASRRTEDYSNQPQHF. CDR3 nucleotides: TGTGCCAGCAGACGGACGGAAGATTATAGCAATCAGCCCCAGCATTTT.

In this sample, this clonotype turned up many times. The chain couples TRBV20-1 to TRBJ1-2; perhaps TRBD1 as D (6 bases). V was trimmed by 7 bases and J by 1 base, leaving 13 bases between them. Germline lookup yields CDR1 DFQATT and CDR2 SNEGSKA (reference sequence). The CDR3 sequence is 13 residues long. The CDR3: CSVSRGDNYGYTF. The CDR3, as DNA: TGCAGTGTCTCTAGGGGGGATAACTATGGCTACACCTTC.

At least ten counts were recorded for this clonotype. The genes are TRBV28 and TRBJ1-3, with D uncertain. Germline V lookup: CDR1 MDHEN, CDR2 SYDVKM. Trimming removed 4 bases at V and 1 base at J, with 17 bases between. This CDR3 region has 17 residues. The CDR3 sequence is CASSSVPVRESGNTIYF. In nucleotides, the CDR3 is TGTGCCAGCAGTTCCGTCCCGGTGAGGGAATCTGGAAACACCATATATTTT.

The chain recombines TRBV7-2 with TRBJ2-4; D is ambiguous. Matching the DNA end better, TRBJ2-5 makes the J call doubtful. Germline V gives CDR1 SGHTA, CDR2 FQGNSA. There are 14 residues in the CDR3. The CDR3 region has the DNA TGTGCCAGCAGCCGCCCCATATTGTCGGAGACCCAGTACTTC. Its translation is CASSRPILSETQYF.

This clonotype was counted ten times or more. The CDR3 loop is CASSSPSTGQGHGYTF. The CDR3 DNA follows: TGTGCCAGCAGTTCCCCTTCAACGGGACAGGGGCATGGCTACACCTTC. This chain uses TRBV28 with TRBJ1-2; 10 bases are a match to TRBD1. Germline loops: CDR1 MDHEN, CDR2 SYDVKM. This CDR3 comprises 16 residues. J was trimmed by 6 bases and V by 4 bases; bases with no gene match: 11.

The V call is TRBV18, the J call TRBJ2-3, with D possibly TRBD2 on 5 matching bases. The last part of the DNA fits TRBJ2-5 better; the J call may be wrong. The CDR3 spans 12 residues. Germline CDR1 and CDR2: KGHSH and LQKENI. The CDR3 region has the DNA TGTGCCAGCTCACCGGACGGAGGGACCCAGTACTTC. It codes for CASSPDGGTQYF.